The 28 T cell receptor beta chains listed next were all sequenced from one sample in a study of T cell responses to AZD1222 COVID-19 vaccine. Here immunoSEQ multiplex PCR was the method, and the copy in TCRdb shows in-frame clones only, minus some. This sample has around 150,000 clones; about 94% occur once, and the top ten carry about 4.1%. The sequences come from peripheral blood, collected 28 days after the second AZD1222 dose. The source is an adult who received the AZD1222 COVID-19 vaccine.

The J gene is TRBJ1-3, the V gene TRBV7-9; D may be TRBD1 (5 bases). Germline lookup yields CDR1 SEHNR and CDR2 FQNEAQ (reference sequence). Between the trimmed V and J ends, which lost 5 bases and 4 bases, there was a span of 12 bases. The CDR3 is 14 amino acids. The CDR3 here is CASSARGSGNTIYF. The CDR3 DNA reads TGTGCCAGCAGCGCAAGGGGTTCCGGAAACACCATATATTTT. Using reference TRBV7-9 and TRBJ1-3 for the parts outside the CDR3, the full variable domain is DTGVSQNPRHKITKRGQNVTFRCDPISEHNRLYWYRQTLGQGPEFLTYFQNEAQLEKSRLLSDRFSAERPKGSFSTLEIQRTEQGDSAMYLCASSARGSGNTIYFGEGSWLTVV.

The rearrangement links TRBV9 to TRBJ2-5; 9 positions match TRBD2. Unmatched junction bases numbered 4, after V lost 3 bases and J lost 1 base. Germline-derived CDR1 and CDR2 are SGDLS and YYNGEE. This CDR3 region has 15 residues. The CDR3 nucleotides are TGTGCCAGCAGCGGTAGCGGGAGAACCCAAGAGACCCAGTACTTC. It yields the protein CASSGSGRTQETQYF.

CDR3 region: CASRLDRVYEQYF. The CDR3 region has the DNA TGTGCCAGCAGACTGGACAGGGTCTACGAGCAGTACTTC. The rearrangement links TRBV21-1 to TRBJ2-7; TRBD1, the table's D call, lacks a check against the DNA. TRBV21-1 is annotated as a pseudogene. This CDR3 contains 13 residues.

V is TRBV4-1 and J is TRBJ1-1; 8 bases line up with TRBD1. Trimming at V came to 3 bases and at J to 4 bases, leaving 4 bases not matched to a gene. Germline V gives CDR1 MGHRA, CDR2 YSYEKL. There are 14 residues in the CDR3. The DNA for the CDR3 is TGCGCCAGCAGCCATAGACAGGGGATCACTGAAGCTTTCTTT. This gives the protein CASSHRQGITEAFF.

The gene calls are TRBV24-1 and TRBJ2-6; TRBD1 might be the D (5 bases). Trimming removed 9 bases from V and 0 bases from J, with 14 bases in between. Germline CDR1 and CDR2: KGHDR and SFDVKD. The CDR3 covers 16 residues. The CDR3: CATGAGAVSGANVLTF. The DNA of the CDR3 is TGTGCCACCGGGGCAGGAGCTGTCTCTGGGGCCAACGTCCTGACTTTC.

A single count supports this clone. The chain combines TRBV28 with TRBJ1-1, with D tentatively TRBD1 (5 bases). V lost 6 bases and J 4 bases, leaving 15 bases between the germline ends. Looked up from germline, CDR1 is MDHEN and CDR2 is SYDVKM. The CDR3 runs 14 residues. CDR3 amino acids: CASSPRDGTTEAFF. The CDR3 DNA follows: TGTGCCAGCAGCCCGAGGGACGGGACCACTGAAGCTTTCTTT.

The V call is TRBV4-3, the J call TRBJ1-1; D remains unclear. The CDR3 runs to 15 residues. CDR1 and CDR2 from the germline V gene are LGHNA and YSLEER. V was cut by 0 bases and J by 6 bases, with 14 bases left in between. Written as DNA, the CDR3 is TGCGCCAGCAGCCAAGATTATGCTAAGAGGGCTGAAGCTTTCTTT. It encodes CASSQDYAKRAEAFF.

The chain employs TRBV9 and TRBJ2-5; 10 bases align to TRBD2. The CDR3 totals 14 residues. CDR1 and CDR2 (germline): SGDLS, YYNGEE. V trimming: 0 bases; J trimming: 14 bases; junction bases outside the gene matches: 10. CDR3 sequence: CASSVGTSGSPKYF. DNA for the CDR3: TGTGCCAGCAGCGTAGGGACTAGCGGCTCTCCCAAATACTTC.

CDR3 nucleotide sequence: TGTGCCAGCAGCTTTTTGAGGGGAGGCGATGAAAAACTGTTTTTT. Its protein product is CASSFLRGGDEKLFF. The J gene is TRBJ1-4, the V gene TRBV5-8; D is possibly TRBD1 (5 bases). Trimming removed 2 bases at V and 6 bases at J, with 14 bases between. The CDR3 spans 15 residues. The germline V gene has CDR1 SGHTS and CDR2 YDEGEE.

The CDR3 region is CASSRRGKAAEQYF. CDR3 bases: TGCGCCAGCAGCCGCAGGGGTAAAGCGGCGGAGCAGTACTTC. This rearrangement joins TRBV4-1 to TRBJ2-7, with D possibly matching TRBD1 (6 bases). The germline CDR1 and CDR2 sequences are MGHRA and YSYEKL. V gave up 4 bases and J gave up 7 bases, with 17 bases separating them. This CDR3 is built from 14 residues.

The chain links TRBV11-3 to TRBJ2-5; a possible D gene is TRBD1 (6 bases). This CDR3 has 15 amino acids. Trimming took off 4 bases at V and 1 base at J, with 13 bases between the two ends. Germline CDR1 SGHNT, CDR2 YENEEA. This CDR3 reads CASSYGGRGQETQYF. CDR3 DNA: TGTGCCAGCAGCTATGGAGGCAGGGGCCAAGAGACCCAGTACTTC.

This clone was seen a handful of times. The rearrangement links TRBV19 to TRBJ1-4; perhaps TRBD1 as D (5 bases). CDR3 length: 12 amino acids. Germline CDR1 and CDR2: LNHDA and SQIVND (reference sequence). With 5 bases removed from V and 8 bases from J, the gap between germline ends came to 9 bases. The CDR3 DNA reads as TGTGCCAGTAGTCCCAGGGAGGAAAAACTGTTTTTT. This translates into CASSPREEKLFF. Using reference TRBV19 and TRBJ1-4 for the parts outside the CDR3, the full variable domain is DGGITQSPKYLFRKEGQNVTLSCEQNLNHDAMYWYRQDPGQGLRLIYYSQIVNDFQKGDIAEGYSVSREKKESFPLTVTSAQKNPTAFYLCASSPREEKLFFGSGTQLSVL.

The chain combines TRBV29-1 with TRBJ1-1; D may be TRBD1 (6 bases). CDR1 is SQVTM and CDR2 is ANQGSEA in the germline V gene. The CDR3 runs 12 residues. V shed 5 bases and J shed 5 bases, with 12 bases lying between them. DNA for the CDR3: TGCAGCGTTCCGAGGGGGGGGACTGAAGCTTTCTTT. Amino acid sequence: CSVPRGGTEAFF.

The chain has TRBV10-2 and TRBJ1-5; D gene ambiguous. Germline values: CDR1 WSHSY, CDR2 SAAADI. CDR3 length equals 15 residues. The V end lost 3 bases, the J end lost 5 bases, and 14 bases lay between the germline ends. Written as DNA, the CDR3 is TGCGCCAGCAGTGAACTAGGGCGGATCGATCAGCCCCAGCATTTT. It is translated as CASSELGRIDQPQHF.

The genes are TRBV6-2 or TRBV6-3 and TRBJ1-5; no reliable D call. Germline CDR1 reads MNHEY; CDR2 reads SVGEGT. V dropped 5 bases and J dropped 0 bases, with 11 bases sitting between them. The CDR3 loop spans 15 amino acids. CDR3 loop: CASSPIGFSNQPQHF. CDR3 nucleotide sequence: TGTGCCAGCAGTCCGATCGGCTTTAGCAATCAGCCCCAGCATTTT.

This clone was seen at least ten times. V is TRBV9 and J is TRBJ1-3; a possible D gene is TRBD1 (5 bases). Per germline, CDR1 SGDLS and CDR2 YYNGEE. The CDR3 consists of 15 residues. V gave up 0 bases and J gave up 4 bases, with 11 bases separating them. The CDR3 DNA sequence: TGTGCCAGCAGCGTAGGAACAGGCGCAGGAAACACCATATATTTT. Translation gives CASSVGTGAGNTIYF.

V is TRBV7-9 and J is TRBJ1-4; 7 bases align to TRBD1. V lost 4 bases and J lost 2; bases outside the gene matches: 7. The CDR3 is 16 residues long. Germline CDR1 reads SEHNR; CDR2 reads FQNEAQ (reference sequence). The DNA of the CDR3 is TGTGCCAGCAGCTCGGGGGGGACAGTCACTAATGAAAAACTGTTTTTT. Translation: CASSSGGTVTNEKLFF.

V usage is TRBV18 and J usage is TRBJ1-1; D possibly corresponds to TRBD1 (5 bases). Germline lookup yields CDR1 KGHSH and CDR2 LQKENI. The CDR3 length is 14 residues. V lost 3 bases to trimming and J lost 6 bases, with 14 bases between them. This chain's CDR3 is CASSPEGWGAEAFF. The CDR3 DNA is TGTGCCAGCTCACCGGAGGGGTGGGGGGCTGAAGCTTTCTTT.

CDR3 DNA sequence: TGCGCCAGCAGCCAAGCCCAGGGAACTCCCTACGAGCAGTACTTC. Translated, it gives CASSQAQGTPYEQYF. The gene calls are TRBV4-1 and TRBJ2-7, with D possibly matching TRBD1 (5 bases). Germline CDR1 reads MGHRA; CDR2 reads YSYEKL. The V and J ends lost 1 base and 2 bases respectively, with 12 bases between them. The CDR3 is made up of 15 amino acids.

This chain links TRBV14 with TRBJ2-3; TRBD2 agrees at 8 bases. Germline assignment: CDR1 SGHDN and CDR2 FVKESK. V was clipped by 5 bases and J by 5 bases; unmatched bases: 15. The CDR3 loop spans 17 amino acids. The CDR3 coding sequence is TGTGCCAGCAGCAGCAGACCTATTAGCGGGAAGGTAGATACGCAGTATTTT. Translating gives CASSSRPISGKVDTQYF. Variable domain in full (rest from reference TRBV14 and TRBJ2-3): EAGVTQFPSHSVIEKGQTVTLRCDPISGHDNLYWYRRVMGKEIKFLLHFVKESKQDESGMPNNRFLAERTGGTYSTLKVQPAELEDSGVYFCASSSRPISGKVDTQYFGPGTRLTVL.

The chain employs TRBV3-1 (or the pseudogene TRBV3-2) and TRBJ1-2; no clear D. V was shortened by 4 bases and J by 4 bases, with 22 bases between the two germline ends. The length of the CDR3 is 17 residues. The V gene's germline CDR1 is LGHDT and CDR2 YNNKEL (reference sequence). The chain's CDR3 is CASSPPRERPGGYGYTF. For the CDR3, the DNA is TGTGCCAGCAGCCCCCCTAGGGAGCGCCCGGGAGGCTATGGCTACACCTTC.

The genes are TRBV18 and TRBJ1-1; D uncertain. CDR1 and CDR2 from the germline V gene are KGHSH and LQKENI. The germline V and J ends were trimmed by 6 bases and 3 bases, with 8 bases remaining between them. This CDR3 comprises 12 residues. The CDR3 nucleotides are TGTGCCAGCTCCCGTTCGCACACTGAAGCTTTCTTT. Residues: CASSRSHTEAFF. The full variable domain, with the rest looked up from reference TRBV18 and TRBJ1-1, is NAGVMQNPRHLVRRRGQEARLRCSPMKGHSHVYWYRQLPEEGLKFMVYLQKENIIDESGMPKERFSAEFPKEGPSILRIQQVVRGDSAAYFCASSRSHTEAFFGQGTRLTVV.

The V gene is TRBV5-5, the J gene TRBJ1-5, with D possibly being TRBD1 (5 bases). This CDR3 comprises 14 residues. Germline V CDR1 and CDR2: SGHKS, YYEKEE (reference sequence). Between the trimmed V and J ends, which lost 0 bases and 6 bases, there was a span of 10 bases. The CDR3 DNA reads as TGTGCCAGCAGCTTGGAATCGGACACTCAGCCCCAGCATTTT. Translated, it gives CASSLESDTQPQHF.

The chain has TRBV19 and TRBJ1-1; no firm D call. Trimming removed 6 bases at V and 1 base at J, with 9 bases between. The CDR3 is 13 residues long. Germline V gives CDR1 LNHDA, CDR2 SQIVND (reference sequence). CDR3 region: CASRRQWNTEAFF. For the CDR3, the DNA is TGTGCCAGTAGAAGGCAGTGGAACACTGAAGCTTTCTTT.

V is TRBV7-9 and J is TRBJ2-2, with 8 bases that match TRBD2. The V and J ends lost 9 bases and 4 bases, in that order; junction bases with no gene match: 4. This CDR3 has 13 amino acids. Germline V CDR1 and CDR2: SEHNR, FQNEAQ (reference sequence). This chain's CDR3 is CARGGGSTGELFF. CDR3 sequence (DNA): TGTGCCAGAGGCGGGGGGTCCACCGGGGAGCTGTTTTTT.

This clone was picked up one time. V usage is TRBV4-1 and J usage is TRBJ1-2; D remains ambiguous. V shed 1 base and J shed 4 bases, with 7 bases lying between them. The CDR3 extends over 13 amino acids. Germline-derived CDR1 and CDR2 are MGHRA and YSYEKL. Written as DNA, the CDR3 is TGCGCCAGCAGCCAAGGGTATTCCTATGGCTACACCTTC. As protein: CASSQGYSYGYTF.

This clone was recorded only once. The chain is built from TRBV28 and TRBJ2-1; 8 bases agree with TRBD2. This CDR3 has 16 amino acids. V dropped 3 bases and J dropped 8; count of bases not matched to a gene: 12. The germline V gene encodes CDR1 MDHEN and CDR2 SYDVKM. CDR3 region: CASSFSGRAVHDEQFF. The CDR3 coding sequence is TGTGCCAGCAGTTTCTCCGGGAGGGCCGTACACGATGAGCAGTTCTTC.

The CDR3 loop reads CASSLSTRTDTQYF. DNA of the CDR3: TGCGCCAGCAGCTTGTCGACGCGTACCGATACGCAGTATTTT. V is TRBV5-1 and J is TRBJ2-3, with unresolved D. The CDR3 is 14 residues long. Trimming pared 1 base from V and 6 bases from J, leaving 12 bases between. Germline assignment: CDR1 SGHRS and CDR2 YFSETQ.